The clone carrying this T cell receptor beta chain was found a few times. Its antigen is currently unknown. The sample comes from a study of T-cell memory formation after mild COVID-19. Study findings and constraints: Cross-reactive memory appears to have joined, as suggested by some responding clones showing up in pre-infection memory.

Germline loops: CDR1 LGHNA, CDR2 YNFKEQ. The ends lost 1 base at V and 7 bases at J; junction bases unmatched: 5. The CDR3 runs to 16 residues. The 5'RACE method, run with constant-segment primers, produced TCR alpha and TCR beta cDNA libraries (carrying sample barcodes and UMIs). TCRdb analysed the 5' RACE reads with MiXCR anew, one entry per CDR3 protein. The table lists 450,000 or so distinct CDR3 sequences, roughly 23% of them singletons. The chain is built from TRBV4-2 and TRBJ1-6; the match to TRBD1 covers 9 bases. Sample: PBMCs or a T cell subset sorted from them (not recorded which). This clonotype was obtained from an adult woman who had mild COVID-19 (a few samples of this study predate the infection). Cell type and time point are not known. The CDR3: CASSQGGDRDNSPLHF. The CDR3 DNA sequence: TGTGCCAGCAGCCAAGGGGGGGACAGGGACAATTCACCCCTCCACTTT.